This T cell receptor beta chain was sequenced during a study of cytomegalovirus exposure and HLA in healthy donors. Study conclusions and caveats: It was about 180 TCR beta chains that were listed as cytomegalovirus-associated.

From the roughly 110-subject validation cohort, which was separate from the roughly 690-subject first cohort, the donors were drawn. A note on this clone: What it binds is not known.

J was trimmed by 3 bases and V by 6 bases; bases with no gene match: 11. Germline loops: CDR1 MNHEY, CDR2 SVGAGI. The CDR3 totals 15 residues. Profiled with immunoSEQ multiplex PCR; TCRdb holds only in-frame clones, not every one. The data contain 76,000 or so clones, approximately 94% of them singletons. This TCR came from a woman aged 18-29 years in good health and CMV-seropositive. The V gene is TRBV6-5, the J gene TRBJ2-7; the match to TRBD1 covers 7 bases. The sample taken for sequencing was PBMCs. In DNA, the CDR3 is TGTGCCAGCAGAGAGACCGGGACAGCAAACTACGAGCAGTACTTC. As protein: CASRETGTANYEQYF.